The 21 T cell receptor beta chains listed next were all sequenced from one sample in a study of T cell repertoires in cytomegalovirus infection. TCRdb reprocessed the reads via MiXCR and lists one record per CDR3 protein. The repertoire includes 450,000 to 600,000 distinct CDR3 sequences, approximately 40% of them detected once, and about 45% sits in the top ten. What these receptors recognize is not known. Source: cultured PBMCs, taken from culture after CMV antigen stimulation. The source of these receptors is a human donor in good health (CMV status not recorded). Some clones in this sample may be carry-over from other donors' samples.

The CDR3 protein is CASSWGLASTGELFF. CDR3 DNA: TGTGCCAGCAGTTGGGGACTAGCGAGTACCGGGGAGCTGTTTTTT. This chain uses TRBV27 with TRBJ2-2; TRBD2 aligns across 10 bases. Germline trimming cut 4 bases from V and 5 bases from J; bases unmatched to any gene: 4. This CDR3 region has 15 residues. Germline V gives CDR1 MNHEY, CDR2 SMNVEV (reference sequence).

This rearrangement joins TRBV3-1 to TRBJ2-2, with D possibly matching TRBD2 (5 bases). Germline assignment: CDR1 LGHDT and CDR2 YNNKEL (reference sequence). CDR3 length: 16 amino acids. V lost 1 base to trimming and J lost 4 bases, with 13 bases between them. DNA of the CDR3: TGTGCCAGCAGCCAAGTCCCCTCTCGGGGCACCGGGGAGCTGTTTTTT. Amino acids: CASSQVPSRGTGELFF.

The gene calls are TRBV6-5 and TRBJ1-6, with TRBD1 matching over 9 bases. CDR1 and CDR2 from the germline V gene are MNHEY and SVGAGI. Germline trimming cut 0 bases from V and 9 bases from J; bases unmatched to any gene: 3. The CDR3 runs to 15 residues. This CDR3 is CASSYSWTGASPLHF. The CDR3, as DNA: TGTGCCAGCAGTTACTCCTGGACAGGGGCTTCACCCCTCCACTTT.

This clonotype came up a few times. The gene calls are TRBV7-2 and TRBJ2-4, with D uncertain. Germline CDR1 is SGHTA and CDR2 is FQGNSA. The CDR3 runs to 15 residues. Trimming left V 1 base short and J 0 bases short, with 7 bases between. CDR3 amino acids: CASSLGSVAKNIQYF. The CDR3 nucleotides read TGTGCCAGCAGCTTAGGTTCAGTAGCCAAAAACATTCAGTACTTC.

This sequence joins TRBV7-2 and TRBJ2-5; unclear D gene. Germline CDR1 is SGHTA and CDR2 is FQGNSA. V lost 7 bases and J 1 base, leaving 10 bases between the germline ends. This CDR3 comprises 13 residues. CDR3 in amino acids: CASTWAIQETQYF. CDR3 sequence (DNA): TGTGCCAGCACATGGGCTATCCAAGAGACCCAGTACTTC. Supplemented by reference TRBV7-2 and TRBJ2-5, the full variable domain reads GAGVSQSPSNKVTEKGKDVELRCDPISGHTALYWYRQSLGQGLEFLIYFQGNSAPDKSGLPSDRFSAERTGGSVSTLTIQRTQQEDSAVYLCASTWAIQETQYFGPGTRLLVL.

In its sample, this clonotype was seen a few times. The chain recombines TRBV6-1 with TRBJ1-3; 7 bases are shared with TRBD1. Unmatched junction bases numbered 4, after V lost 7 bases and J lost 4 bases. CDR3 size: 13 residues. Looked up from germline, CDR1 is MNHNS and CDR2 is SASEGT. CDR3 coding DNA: TGTGCCAGCATGACAGGGATCGGAAACACCATATATTTT. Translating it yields CASMTGIGNTIYF.

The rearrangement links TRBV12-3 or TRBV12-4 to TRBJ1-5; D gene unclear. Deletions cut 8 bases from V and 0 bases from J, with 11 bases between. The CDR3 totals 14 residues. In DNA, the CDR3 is TGTGCCAGCCGATGGGGATATAGCAATCAGCCCCAGCATTTT. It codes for CASRWGYSNQPQHF.

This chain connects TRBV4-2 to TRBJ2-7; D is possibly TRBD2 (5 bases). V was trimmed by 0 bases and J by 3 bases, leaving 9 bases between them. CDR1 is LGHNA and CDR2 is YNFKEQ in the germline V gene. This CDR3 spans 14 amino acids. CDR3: CASSQDNAGYEQYF. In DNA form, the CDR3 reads TGTGCCAGCAGCCAAGATAACGCGGGCTACGAGCAGTACTTC.

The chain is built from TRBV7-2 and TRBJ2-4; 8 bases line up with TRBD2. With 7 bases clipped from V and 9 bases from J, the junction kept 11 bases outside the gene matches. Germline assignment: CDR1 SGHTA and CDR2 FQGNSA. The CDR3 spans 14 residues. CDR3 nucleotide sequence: TGTGCCAGCAATGAGCGGGGGTACCAAAGCATTCAGTACTTC. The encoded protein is CASNERGYQSIQYF.

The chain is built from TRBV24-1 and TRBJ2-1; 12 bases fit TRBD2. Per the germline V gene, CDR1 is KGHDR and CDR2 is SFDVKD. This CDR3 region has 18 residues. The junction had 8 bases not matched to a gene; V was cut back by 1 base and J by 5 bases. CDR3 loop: CATSDFSPPSGGDNEQFF. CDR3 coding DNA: TGTGCCACCAGTGATTTTAGTCCTCCTAGCGGGGGGGACAATGAGCAGTTCTTC.

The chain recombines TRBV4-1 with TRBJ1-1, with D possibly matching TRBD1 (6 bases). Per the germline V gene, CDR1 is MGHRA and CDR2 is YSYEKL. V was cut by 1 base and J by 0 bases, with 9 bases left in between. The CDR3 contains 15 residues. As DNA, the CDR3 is TGCGCCAGCAGCCAAGGCTGGGACATGAACACTGAAGCTTTCTTT. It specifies CASSQGWDMNTEAFF.

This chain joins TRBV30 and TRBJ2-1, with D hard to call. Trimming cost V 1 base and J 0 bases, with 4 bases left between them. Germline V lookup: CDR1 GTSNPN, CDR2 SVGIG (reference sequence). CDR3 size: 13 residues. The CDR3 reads CAWSGLSYNEQFF. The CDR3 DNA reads TGTGCCTGGAGTGGACTCTCCTACAATGAGCAGTTCTTC.

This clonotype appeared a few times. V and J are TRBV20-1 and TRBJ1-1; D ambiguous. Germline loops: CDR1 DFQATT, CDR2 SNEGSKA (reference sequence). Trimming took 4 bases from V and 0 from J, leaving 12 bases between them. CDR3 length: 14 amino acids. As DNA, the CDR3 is TGCAGTGCTAATTGGTACCCGATGAACACTGAAGCTTTCTTT. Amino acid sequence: CSANWYPMNTEAFF.

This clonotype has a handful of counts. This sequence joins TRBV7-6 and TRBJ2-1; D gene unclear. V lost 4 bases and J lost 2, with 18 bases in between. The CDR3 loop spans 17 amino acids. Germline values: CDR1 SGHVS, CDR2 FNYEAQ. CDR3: CASSSHDIPAPYNEQFF. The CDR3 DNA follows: TGTGCCAGCAGCTCTCACGACATCCCGGCGCCCTACAATGAGCAGTTCTTC.

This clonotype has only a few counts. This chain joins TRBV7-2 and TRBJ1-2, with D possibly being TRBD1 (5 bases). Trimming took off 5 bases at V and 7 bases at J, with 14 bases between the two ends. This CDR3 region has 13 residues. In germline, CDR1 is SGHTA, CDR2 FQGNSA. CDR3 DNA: TGTGCCAGCAGCCGCTCCTCAGGGCTTGGCTACACCTTC. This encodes CASSRSSGLGYTF. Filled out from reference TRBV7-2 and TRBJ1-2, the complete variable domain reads GAGVSQSPSNKVTEKGKDVELRCDPISGHTALYWYRQSLGQGLEFLIYFQGNSAPDKSGLPSDRFSAERTGGSVSTLTIQRTQQEDSAVYLCASSRSSGLGYTFGSGTRLTVV.

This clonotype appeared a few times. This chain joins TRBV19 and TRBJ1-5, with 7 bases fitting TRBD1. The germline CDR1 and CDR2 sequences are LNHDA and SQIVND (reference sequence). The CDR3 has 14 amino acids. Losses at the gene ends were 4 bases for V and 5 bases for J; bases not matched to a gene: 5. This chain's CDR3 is CASSTDRVDQPQHF. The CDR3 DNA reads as TGTGCCAGTAGTACCGACAGGGTTGATCAGCCCCAGCATTTT. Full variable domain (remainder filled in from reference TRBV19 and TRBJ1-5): DGGITQSPKYLFRKEGQNVTLSCEQNLNHDAMYWYRQDPGQGLRLIYYSQIVNDFQKGDIAEGYSVSREKKESFPLTVTSAQKNPTAFYLCASSTDRVDQPQHFGDGTRLSIL.

CDR3 sequence (DNA): TGTGCCAGCACAACTAGCGGGAGGGCTTCCTACGAGCAGTACTTC. This translates into CASTTSGRASYEQYF. The chain uses TRBV7-6 and TRBJ2-7; 13 bases fit TRBD2. V lost 7 bases and J lost 1; bases outside the gene matches: 4. The germline gives CDR1 SGHVS, CDR2 FNYEAQ. CDR3 length equals 15 residues.

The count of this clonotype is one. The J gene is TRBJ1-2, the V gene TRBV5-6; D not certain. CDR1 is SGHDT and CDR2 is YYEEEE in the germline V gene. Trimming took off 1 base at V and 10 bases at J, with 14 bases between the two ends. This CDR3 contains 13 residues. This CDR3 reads CASSLTAESLYTF. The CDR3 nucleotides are TGTGCCAGCAGCTTGACGGCAGAAAGCCTCTACACCTTC. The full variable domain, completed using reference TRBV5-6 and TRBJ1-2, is DAGVTQSPTHLIKTRGQQVTLRCSPKSGHDTVSWYQQALGQGPQFIFQYYEEEERQRGNFPDRFSGHQFPNYSSELNVNALLLGDSALYLCASSLTAESLYTFGSGTRLTVV.

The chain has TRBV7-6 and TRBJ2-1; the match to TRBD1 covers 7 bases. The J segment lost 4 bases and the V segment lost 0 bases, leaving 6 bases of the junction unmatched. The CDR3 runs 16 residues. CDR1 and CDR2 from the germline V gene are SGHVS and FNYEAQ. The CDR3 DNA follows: TGTGCCAGCAGCTTAGCGGGACAGTCTGTATACAATGAGCAGTTCTTC. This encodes CASSLAGQSVYNEQFF.

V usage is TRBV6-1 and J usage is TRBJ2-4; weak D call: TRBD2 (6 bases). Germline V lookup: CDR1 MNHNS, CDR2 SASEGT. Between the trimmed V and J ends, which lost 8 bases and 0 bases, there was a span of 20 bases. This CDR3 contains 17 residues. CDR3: CASLCDCSGLAKNIQYF. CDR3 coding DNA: TGTGCCAGCTTATGTGACTGTAGCGGACTAGCCAAAAACATTCAGTACTTC.

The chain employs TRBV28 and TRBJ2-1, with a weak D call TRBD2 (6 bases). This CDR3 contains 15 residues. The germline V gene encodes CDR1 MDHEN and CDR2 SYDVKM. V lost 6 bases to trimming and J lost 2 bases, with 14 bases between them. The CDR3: CASRGGPGAYNEQFF. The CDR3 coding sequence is TGTGCCAGCAGGGGGGGACCAGGCGCCTACAATGAGCAGTTCTTC.